Each of the 20 T cell receptor beta chains below was sequenced from the same sample in a study of metastatic and nonmetastatic thyroid tumors. TCRdb recomputed clones from the PCR reads via MiXCR. The sample lists tens of thousands of clones; 36% were seen once. Treatment of any kind had been given to no patient before thyroid surgery. Sequenced input: blood. These receptors were collected from a male donor with papillary thyroid cancer or a benign thyroid nodule (not recorded which). Some clones in this sample may be carry-over from other donors' samples.

V and J are TRBV6-1 and TRBJ2-1, with 7 bases matching TRBD1. V lost 4 bases, J lost 2 bases, and 5 bases stayed unmatched. The CDR3 has 15 amino acids. Looked up from germline, CDR1 is MNHNS and CDR2 is SASEGT. The CDR3 is CASSARQGAYNEQFF. CDR3 nucleotide sequence: TGTGCCAGCAGTGCCCGGCAGGGGGCCTACAATGAGCAGTTCTTC.

This sequence joins TRBV5-1 and TRBJ2-6; D may be TRBD1 (6 bases). Germline CDR1 SGHRS, CDR2 YFSETQ. V lost 1 base and J lost 0, with 11 bases in between. CDR3 size: 17 residues. CDR3 nucleotides: TGCGCCAGCAGCTTGCTAGGGGGACCCTCTGGGGCCAACGTCCTGACTTTC. Translation: CASSLLGGPSGANVLTF.

This clone occurred many times. No conserved phenylalanine or tryptophan is present at the end of the CDR3, so a read error is the likely explanation. The chain links TRBV2 to TRBJ2-1, with TRBD1 matching 7 bases. The germline CDR1 and CDR2 sequences are SNHLY and FYNNEI. The V segment lost 6 bases and the J segment 2 bases; nucleotides outside the gene matches: 4. The CDR3 spans 14 residues. The CDR3 nucleotides are TGTGCCAGCAGAAACAGGGGTACCTACAATGAGCAGTTCGTC. Translating it yields CASRNRGTYNEQFV.

This chain connects TRBV30 to TRBJ1-1; no clear D. CDR1 is GTSNPN, CDR2 SVGIG, per germline (reference sequence). V was trimmed by 0 bases and J by 5 bases, leaving 10 bases between them. The length of the CDR3 is 13 residues. The CDR3 nucleotides read TGTGCCTGGAGTGTACCGGGGAGGACTGAAGCTTTCTTT. It specifies CAWSVPGRTEAFF.

The genes are TRBV20-1 and TRBJ2-2; D could derive from TRBD1 or TRBD2 (6 bases each). V was trimmed by 3 bases and J by 7 bases, leaving 21 bases between them. Germline V CDR1 and CDR2: DFQATT, SNEGSKA (reference sequence). The CDR3 runs 16 residues. The CDR3 sequence: CSARESPRGLGGELFF. Here the CDR3 DNA reads TGCAGTGCTAGGGAAAGCCCCAGGGGACTCGGCGGGGAGCTGTTTTTT.

The chain has TRBV12-3 or TRBV12-4 and TRBJ2-7, with D unresolved. CDR3 size: 15 residues. Deletions cut 3 bases from V and 1 base from J, with 13 bases between. The CDR3 sequence is CASSLDWGPSYEQYF. The CDR3 DNA sequence: TGTGCCAGCAGTTTGGATTGGGGTCCGTCCTACGAGCAGTACTTC.

In the case of this clone: A junction boundary mismatches the germline segment, possibly from a read error. CDR3 sequence: CSARDLGQASYEQHF. The CDR3 region has the DNA TGCAGTGCTAGAGATCTCGGACAGGCCTCCTACGAGCAGCACTTC. The genes are TRBV20-1 and TRBJ2-7; 7 positions agree with TRBD1. The germline V gene encodes CDR1 DFQATT and CDR2 SNEGSKA (reference sequence). The CDR3 length is 15 residues.

This clone occurred many times. The J gene is TRBJ2-7, the V gene TRBV6-1, with TRBD1 identical over 9 bases. V trimming: 6 bases; J trimming: 3 bases; junction bases outside the gene matches: 3. The CDR3 is made up of 13 amino acids. CDR1 is MNHNS and CDR2 is SASEGT in the germline V gene. The CDR3 region is CASSRQGDYEQYF. The CDR3 DNA reads as TGTGCCAGCAGCAGACAGGGGGACTACGAGCAGTACTTC.

There are many counts of this clone. V and J are TRBV30 and TRBJ2-3, with D tentatively TRBD2 (5 bases). The CDR3 is 16 residues long. Germline CDR1 GTSNPN, CDR2 SVGIG (reference sequence). V gave up 6 bases and J gave up 3 bases, with 22 bases separating them. The CDR3 nucleotides are TGTGCCTGTCGAAGGCCCGGGAATCTACTGACAGATACGCAGTATTTT. The encoded protein is CACRRPGNLLTDTQYF.

Ten or more counts support this clone. The chain has TRBV19 and TRBJ1-1; TRBD1 matches at 7 bases. Germline values: CDR1 LNHDA, CDR2 SQIVND (reference sequence). The V gene end was trimmed by 3 bases and the J gene end by 0 bases; junction bases not matched to a gene: 7. This CDR3 spans 16 amino acids. The CDR3 DNA sequence: TGTGCCAGTAGTATTGGAGGGGGCGGCATGAACACTGAAGCTTTCTTT. Protein product: CASSIGGGGMNTEAFF.

This clone was seen at least ten times. This chain uses TRBV5-1 with TRBJ2-7; 9 nucleotides agree with TRBD1. With V trimmed by 4 bases and J by 5 bases, 4 bases remained unmatched. Germline assignment: CDR1 SGHRS and CDR2 YFSETQ. The CDR3 spans 13 residues. The CDR3 here is CASSLRTGDEQYF. For the CDR3, the DNA is TGCGCCAGCAGCCTAAGGACAGGGGACGAGCAGTACTTC.

This clone was seen at least ten times. The chain has TRBV19 and TRBJ2-7, with TRBD1 matching over 8 bases. V shed 6 bases, J shed 0 bases, and the junction held 7 bases outside the gene matches. This CDR3 has 15 amino acids. CDR1 and CDR2 from the germline V gene are LNHDA and SQIVND (reference sequence). This CDR3 is CASSGQGLGSYEQYF. CDR3 in DNA: TGTGCCAGTAGCGGACAGGGACTGGGCTCCTACGAGCAGTACTTC.

The rearrangement links TRBV11-2 to TRBJ1-2; the D is unclear. Germline-derived CDR1 and CDR2 are SGHAT and FQNNGV. Trimming removed 0 bases at V and 2 bases at J, with 10 bases between. The CDR3 covers 15 residues. In nucleotides, the CDR3 is TGTGCCAGCAGCTTAGATCTAATGGGGAACTATGGCTACACCTTC. This translates into CASSLDLMGNYGYTF.

The J gene is TRBJ2-1, the V gene TRBV6-2 or TRBV6-3, with 13 nucleotides matching TRBD2. This CDR3 comprises 15 residues. In germline, CDR1 is MNHEY, CDR2 SVGEGT. The junction had 3 bases not matched to a gene; V was cut back by 2 bases and J by 8 bases. CDR3 bases: TGTGCCAGCAGTTACGGGACTAGCGGGATGTATGAGCAGTTCTTC. This gives the protein CASSYGTSGMYEQFF.

The chain combines TRBV4-1 with TRBJ2-7; possibly TRBD1 for D (7 bases). The germline V gene encodes CDR1 MGHRA and CDR2 YSYEKL. The CDR3 has 17 amino acids. Trimming took 4 bases from V and 6 from J, leaving 25 bases between them. CDR3 nucleotide sequence: TGCGCCAGCAGCCGAACCGGAGGGGGCGATGGGTTTACCGAGCAGTACTTC. It encodes CASSRTGGGDGFTEQYF.

This clone appeared many times. A read error is possible here, since a much larger clone lies one base away. Other DNA sequences from this sample encode an identical CDR3 as well. V gene TRBV6-1 combines with J gene TRBJ2-4; TRBD1 might be the D (6 bases). CDR3 length equals 13 residues. Germline assignment: CDR1 MNHNS and CDR2 SASEGT. The V and J ends lost 8 bases and 1 base respectively, with 9 bases between them. This CDR3 reads CASRQGAKNIQYF. For the CDR3, the DNA is TGTGCCAGCCGGCAGGGGGCCAAAAACATTCAGTACTTC.

This clone was counted at least ten times. The same CDR3 can be traced to other DNA sequences in this sample. The rearrangement joins TRBV27 to TRBJ2-7; 8 bases are a match to TRBD2. Germline-derived CDR1 and CDR2 are MNHEY and SMNVEV (reference sequence). The CDR3 runs to 15 residues. V lost 1 base to trimming and J lost 2 bases; unmatched junction nucleotides: 4. CDR3 bases: TGTGCCAGCAGTTTATGGGACGGGAGGGCCTACGAGCAGTACTTC. As protein: CASSLWDGRAYEQYF.

There are a few counts of this clone. In DNA, the CDR3 is TGTGCCAGCAGTCGTGGACAGGGAAGGTCCTACGAGCAGTACTTC. Residues: CASSRGQGRSYEQYF. The rearrangement links TRBV6-1 to TRBJ2-7, with 8 bases matching TRBD1. CDR3 length equals 15 residues. J lost 1 base, V lost 5 bases, and 7 bases had no gene match. The germline CDR1 and CDR2 sequences are MNHNS and SASEGT.

The chain joins TRBV10-2 to TRBJ1-6; TRBD1 is a possible D gene (5 bases). Trimming left V 1 base short and J 7 bases short, with 20 bases between. Germline-derived CDR1 and CDR2 are WSHSY and SAAADI. The CDR3 is made up of 18 amino acids. The DNA for the CDR3 is TGCGCCAGCAGTGAGTTGCGTGCGGGTGCAGGGAAGAATTCACCCCTCCACTTT. Its protein is CASSELRAGAGKNSPLHF.

The table lists this clone with a few counts. The chain uses TRBV6-1 and TRBJ1-2, with D maybe TRBD1 (6 bases). V gave up 7 bases and J gave up 6 bases, with 21 bases separating them. Per germline, CDR1 MNHNS and CDR2 SASEGT. This CDR3 comprises 15 residues. This chain's CDR3 is CASTLRGTGFDGYTF. The CDR3 DNA follows: TGTGCCAGCACCCTAAGGGGCACAGGGTTCGATGGCTACACCTTC.